The 29 T cell receptor beta chains below come from one sample, sequenced in a study of blood T cell repertoires in COVID-19. The repertoire was sequenced with immunoSEQ multiplex PCR; TCRdb's copy has only in-frame clones and lacks some. The table includes more than 300,000 clones, under 90% detected once. The sequenced material came from peripheral blood. The origin of the receptors is a woman aged 30 to 39 with COVID-19, enrolled during active disease.

This chain connects TRBV2 to TRBJ2-1; a possible D gene is TRBD2 (7 bases). The germline V gene has CDR1 SNHLY and CDR2 FYNNEI. V shed 2 bases and J shed 6 bases, with 17 bases lying between them. The CDR3 has 16 amino acids. The CDR3 DNA sequence: TGTGCCAGCAGTGAATGGGGACGGGGGGCGCCCAATGAGCAGTTCTTC. Amino acid sequence: CASSEWGRGAPNEQFF.

The chain has TRBV13 and TRBJ2-1; 9 bases map to TRBD1. Looked up from germline, CDR1 is PRHDT and CDR2 is FYEKMQ (reference sequence). The trim removed 8 bases at V and 7 bases at J, leaving 9 bases unmatched. The CDR3 has 14 residues. The CDR3 is CASLAGQGNNEQFF. CDR3 DNA sequence: TGTGCCAGCCTGGCGGGACAGGGAAATAATGAGCAGTTCTTC.

The chain combines TRBV30 with TRBJ1-1; 7 nucleotides match TRBD1. The CDR3 is 12 residues long. The ends lost 2 bases at V and 11 bases at J; junction bases unmatched: 8. The germline V gene has CDR1 GTSNPN and CDR2 SVGIG (reference sequence). CDR3 amino acids: CAWSFKTGRAFF. DNA for the CDR3: TGTGCCTGGAGTTTTAAGACAGGGCGTGCTTTCTTT.

V and J are TRBV11-2 and TRBJ1-5, with 12 bases identical to TRBD1. The CDR3 runs to 18 residues. The ends lost 3 bases at V and 6 bases at J; junction bases unmatched: 12. Germline V gives CDR1 SGHAT, CDR2 FQNNGV. The CDR3 region is CASSLGQGANLLGQPQHF. CDR3 nucleotides: TGTGCCAGCAGCTTGGGACAGGGGGCTAACCTATTAGGTCAGCCCCAGCATTTT.

This chain uses TRBV27 with TRBJ2-1; tentatively, D is TRBD1 (6 bases). Trimming stripped 7 bases from V and 4 bases from J, with 14 bases between. Germline V gene sequence: CDR1 MNHEY, CDR2 SMNVEV (reference sequence). CDR3 size: 14 residues. The DNA for the CDR3 is TGTGCCAGCAAGGGTTGGGGGCGATACAATGAGCAGTTCTTC. Translating gives CASKGWGRYNEQFF.

CDR3 sequence: CASSRRQGAWNTEAFF. The CDR3 nucleotides read TGTGCCAGCAGCCGTAGACAGGGGGCGTGGAACACTGAAGCTTTCTTT. The chain is built from TRBV6-2 or TRBV6-3 and TRBJ1-1, with 10 bases matching TRBD1. With V trimmed by 6 bases and J by 1 base, 8 bases remained unmatched. The germline gives CDR1 MNHEY, CDR2 SVGEGT. The CDR3 sequence is 16 residues long.

The CDR3 DNA follows: TGTGCCAGCAGTTTCGGGGGGGCATCAGAGACCCAGTACTTC. Encoded protein: CASSFGGASETQYF. The rearrangement links TRBV6-5 to TRBJ2-5; 8 bases are a match to TRBD2. From germline, CDR1 is MNHEY and CDR2 SVGAGI. This CDR3 spans 14 amino acids. V lost 4 bases to trimming and J lost 4 bases; unmatched junction nucleotides: 5.

This clone was detected a few times. The genes are TRBV19 and TRBJ1-2; no firm D call. V lost 7 bases to trimming and J lost 7 bases, with 13 bases between them. The CDR3 is 12 residues long. Germline CDR1 reads LNHDA; CDR2 reads SQIVND (reference sequence). CDR3 region: CASTIGGVGYTF. CDR3 bases: TGTGCCAGTACCATCGGCGGGGTTGGCTACACCTTC.

This sequence joins TRBV5-6 and TRBJ1-4, with 7 bases identical to TRBD1. There are 15 residues in the CDR3. In germline, CDR1 is SGHDT, CDR2 YYEEEE. V was pared by 1 base and J by 3 bases, with 3 bases of the junction left unmatched. CDR3 protein: CASSLKGAPNEKLFF. The CDR3 region has the DNA TGTGCCAGCAGCTTGAAGGGGGCTCCTAATGAAAAACTGTTTTTT.

This chain connects TRBV27 to TRBJ2-5, with D unresolved. The germline V gene has CDR1 MNHEY and CDR2 SMNVEV (reference sequence). The CDR3 sequence is 13 residues long. Trimming removed 2 bases from V and 5 bases from J, with 9 bases in between. Written as DNA, the CDR3 is TGTGCCAGCAGTTTACGGGTTGGGGAGACCCAGTACTTC. The encoded protein is CASSLRVGETQYF.

The CDR3 here is CASSRDRAAFGDTEAFF. The CDR3 DNA reads TGTGCCAGCAGCCGGGACAGGGCTGCATTCGGCGACACTGAAGCTTTCTTT. The rearrangement links TRBV4-2 to TRBJ1-1; 9 bases are shared with TRBD1. The germline CDR1 and CDR2 sequences are LGHNA and YNFKEQ. The CDR3 has 17 residues. The ends lost 4 bases at V and 3 bases at J; junction bases unmatched: 12.

This sequence joins TRBV28 and TRBJ1-2, with 8 positions matching TRBD1. The CDR3 runs to 13 residues. Trimming took 4 bases from V and 4 from J; bases not matched to a gene: 2. CDR1 and CDR2 from the germline V gene are MDHEN and SYDVKM. CDR3 loop: CASSYDRGYGYTF. In DNA, the CDR3 is TGTGCCAGCAGTTACGACAGGGGCTATGGCTACACCTTC.

This clone was observed once. The chain is built from TRBV3-1 (or the pseudogene TRBV3-2) and TRBJ1-1; unclear D gene. With 0 bases removed from V and 6 bases from J, the gap between germline ends came to 8 bases. The CDR3 is made up of 13 amino acids. Germline loops: CDR1 LGHDT, CDR2 YNNKEL (reference sequence). CDR3 sequence reads: CASSQDGSPEAFF. DNA for the CDR3: TGTGCCAGCAGCCAAGACGGGTCCCCTGAAGCTTTCTTT.

CDR3 amino acids: CSVRQGPTGYTF. The CDR3 bases are TGCAGCGTTCGACAGGGCCCTACTGGCTACACCTTC. V gene TRBV29-1 combines with J gene TRBJ1-2; 7 bases fit TRBD1. V lost 5 bases and J lost 7; bases outside the gene matches: 7. The V gene's germline CDR1 is SQVTM and CDR2 ANQGSEA. The CDR3 loop spans 12 amino acids.

The rearrangement joins TRBV27 to TRBJ1-1; TRBD1 aligns across 7 bases. The V and J ends lost 5 bases and 1 base, in that order; junction bases with no gene match: 4. CDR1 and CDR2 (germline): MNHEY, SMNVEV (reference sequence). CDR3 length: 14 residues. The CDR3 DNA follows: TGTGCCAGCAGTATGGACAGGAAGAACACTGAAGCTTTCTTT. Amino acid sequence: CASSMDRKNTEAFF.

The chain combines TRBV12-3 or TRBV12-4 with TRBJ2-1; D remains ambiguous. Deletions cut 5 bases from V and 7 bases from J, with 9 bases between. The CDR3 totals 12 residues. DNA for the CDR3: TGTGCCAGCAGTAGTATACGGAATGAGCAGTTCTTC. This translates into CASSSIRNEQFF.

The chain is built from TRBV2 and TRBJ1-6; TRBD1 agrees at 9 bases. CDR3 length equals 17 residues. Trimming at V came to 0 bases and at J to 6 bases, leaving 6 bases not matched to a gene. Germline V gene data show CDR1 as SNHLY and CDR2 as FYNNEI. The CDR3 protein is CASSEALLTGGNSPLHF. In nucleotides, the CDR3 is TGTGCCAGCAGTGAAGCCCTCCTGACAGGGGGTAATTCACCCCTCCACTTT. Combining the CDR3 with reference TRBV2 and TRBJ1-6 gives the whole variable domain EPEVTQTPSHQVTQMGQEVILRCVPISNHLYFYWYRQILGQKVEFLVSFYNNEISEKSEIFDDQFSVERPDGSNFTLKIRSTKLEDSAMYFCASSEALLTGGNSPLHFGNGTRLTVT.

The chain is built from TRBV30 and TRBJ2-2; perhaps TRBD2 as D (6 bases). CDR3 length equals 14 residues. Trimming stripped 3 bases from V and 6 bases from J, with 14 bases between. From germline, CDR1 is GTSNPN and CDR2 SVGIG (reference sequence). DNA of the CDR3: TGTGCCTGGAGGGGGGGAAGGAGGGCCGGGGAGCTGTTTTTT. It is translated as CAWRGGRRAGELFF.

This clone has a single count. The chain uses TRBV4-1 and TRBJ1-1; 10 positions agree with TRBD1. The germline V gene encodes CDR1 MGHRA and CDR2 YSYEKL. V trimming: 0 bases; J trimming: 5 bases; junction bases outside the gene matches: 9. The CDR3 is 17 residues long. The DNA for the CDR3 is TGCGCCAGCAGCCAAGAGGGGACAGGGGCAATGGGGACTGAAGCTTTCTTT. Its protein product is CASSQEGTGAMGTEAFF.

The chain combines TRBV7-9 with TRBJ1-5, with D tentatively TRBD1 (5 bases). CDR3 size: 15 residues. V was clipped by 5 bases and J by 4 bases, with 15 bases between them. Germline V gene lookup returns CDR1 SEHNR and CDR2 FQNEAQ (reference sequence). This CDR3 reads CASSATDSGNQPQHF. CDR3 DNA sequence: TGTGCCAGCAGCGCAACCGACAGCGGGAATCAGCCCCAGCATTTT.

The chain carries TRBV19 and TRBJ2-1; 11 bases match TRBD2. After removal of 0 bases from V and 8 bases from J, the junction contained 12 bases not matched to a gene. The CDR3 spans 18 residues. Germline values: CDR1 LNHDA, CDR2 SQIVND (reference sequence). The CDR3 DNA reads as TGTGCCAGTAGTATAGATCTTGCGACTAGCGGGGATCTTGATGAGCAGTTCTTC. Protein sequence: CASSIDLATSGDLDEQFF.

Details on this clone: A single base separates this from a much larger clone, so it may be a read error. The same CDR3 can be traced to other DNA sequences in this sample. The chain links TRBV19 to TRBJ1-3; D is unclear. CDR3 length: 13 residues. V lost 4 bases and J lost 3, with 7 bases in between. Looked up from germline, CDR1 is LNHDA and CDR2 is SQIVND (reference sequence). The CDR3 region is CASSTGFGNTIYF. The CDR3 DNA reads TGTGCCAGTAGTACAGGATTTGGAAACACCATATATTTT.

The chain uses TRBV2 and TRBJ2-7; D is perhaps TRBD1 (6 bases). CDR3 length: 14 amino acids. Germline CDR1 is SNHLY and CDR2 is FYNNEI. With 3 bases removed from V and 1 base from J, the gap between germline ends came to 10 bases. DNA of the CDR3: TGTGCCAGCAGTGAGCAAGGACAGTCCTACGAGCAGTACTTC. This gives the protein CASSEQGQSYEQYF.

The chain has TRBV27 and TRBJ2-7; a possible D gene is TRBD1 (6 bases). Trimming pared 3 bases from V and 7 bases from J, leaving 7 bases between. This CDR3 has 11 residues. Germline lookup yields CDR1 MNHEY and CDR2 SMNVEV (reference sequence). The CDR3, as DNA: TGTGCCAGCAGTTTCAGGGGTGAGCAGTACTTC. This codes for CASSFRGEQYF.

The chain carries TRBV7-9 and TRBJ2-2; D is undetermined. Germline CDR1 SEHNR, CDR2 FQNEAQ (reference sequence). Trimming stripped 5 bases from V and 1 base from J, with 5 bases between. The CDR3 length is 13 residues. The CDR3 bases are TGTGCCAGCAGCCCCCAGAACACCGGGGAGCTGTTTTTT. This translates into CASSPQNTGELFF.

The chain carries TRBV6-2 or TRBV6-3 and TRBJ2-5, with a weak D call TRBD1 (7 bases). The CDR3 has 16 amino acids. The V end was cut by 5 bases, the J end by 7 bases, with 23 bases between. Germline lookup yields CDR1 MNHEY and CDR2 SVGEGT. The CDR3 here is CASSQTQRAQGGTQYF. DNA of the CDR3: TGTGCCAGCAGTCAAACGCAGCGGGCCCAGGGGGGGACCCAGTACTTC.

The J gene is TRBJ1-2, the V gene TRBV6-5; D is unresolved. The CDR3 contains 10 residues. V lost 6 bases, J lost 5 bases, and 4 bases lay in between. Germline CDR1 MNHEY, CDR2 SVGAGI. The CDR3 DNA follows: TGTGCCAGCAGCCTTTATGGCTACACCTTC. This codes for CASSLYGYTF.

J is TRBJ1-2 and V is TRBV7-9, with D perhaps matching TRBD1 (5 bases). V lost 5 bases to trimming and J lost 7 bases, with 14 bases between them. CDR1 and CDR2 from the germline V gene are SEHNR and FQNEAQ (reference sequence). There are 13 residues in the CDR3. CDR3 coding DNA: TGTGCCAGCAGCCTCCAGGGAGGACTTGGCTACACCTTC. Translated: CASSLQGGLGYTF.

The chain recombines TRBV19 with TRBJ1-1; a weak D match, TRBD1 (5 bases). The CDR3 extends over 16 amino acids. The germline V gene has CDR1 LNHDA and CDR2 SQIVND (reference sequence). V was cut by 1 base and J by 0 bases, with 12 bases left in between. Written as DNA, the CDR3 is TGTGCCAGTAGTATAGCCAGGGCGCCTATGAACACTGAAGCTTTCTTT. It encodes CASSIARAPMNTEAFF.